The rows below give T cell receptor beta chains drawn from one sample of a study of shared clonotypes between healthy human individuals. This table comes from immunoSEQ multiplex PCR, and its TCRdb copy is limited to in-frame clones, with some not included. The sample includes approximately 2,000,000 clones, about 94% of them seen just once. Material: naive CD8+ T cells from PBMCs. These receptors originate from a man aged 18-30 years in good health. Some clones in this sample may be carry-over from other donors' samples. Each CDR3 is given with its conserved first and last residue. Fields, in order: J gene, D gene, V gene, clone size, CDR3 DNA, CDR3 protein. The D gene is left open where the match is weak. Clone size is given for some rows only: seen once, a few or many times, or a class if the clone is expanded.

TRBJ1-2	TRBD1	TRBV14	.	TGTGCCAGCAGCCAAGGAAGGGGGCCCGGGACTAACTATGGCTACACCTTC	CASSQGRGPGTNYGYTF
TRBJ1-2	TRBD1	TRBV7-9	.	TGTGCCAGCAGCTTAGTTCAGGGGGCGCAGGCTGGCTACACCTTC	CASSLVQGAQAGYTF
TRBJ1-4	TRBD1	TRBV10-3	.	TGTGCCGCCGGGACAGGGAATGAAAAACTGTTTTTT	CAAGTGNEKLFF
TRBJ2-7	.	TRBV6-5	.	TGTGCCAGCAGTTACTCGAGAGTGGGAGAGCAGTACTTC	CASSYSRVGEQYF
TRBJ2-5	.	TRBV28	.	TGTGCCAGCAGGCGGGCGGTCCAAGAGACCCAGTACTTC	CASRRAVQETQYF
TRBJ2-2	.	TRBV27	.	TGTGCCAGCAGTTTAAGGTCCATAGTGAACACCGGGGAGCTGTTTTTT	CASSLRSIVNTGELFF
TRBJ2-5	TRBD1	TRBV7-8	.	TGTGCCAGCAGATACGGGACAGGTGGTCAAGAGACCCAGTACTTC	CASRYGTGGQETQYF
TRBJ1-1	.	TRBV13	.	TGTGCCAGCAGCTTCCAGTTACCCGTTCGGGCTTTCTTT	CASSFQLPVRAFF
TRBJ1-1	.	TRBV28	.	TGTGCCAGCAGTTTTCTCGGGGGGAACACTGAAGCTTTCTTT	CASSFLGGNTEAFF
TRBJ1-2	.	TRBV20-1	once	TGCAGTGCTCTGGACGCGAGTGGCTACACCTTC	CSALDASGYTF
TRBJ1-1	.	TRBV5-1	.	TGCGCCAGCAGCTCCCCTTCGTCTACGACTGAAGCTTTCTTT	CASSSPSSTTEAFF
TRBJ2-1	.	TRBV29-1	.	TGCAGCGTTGAGGGGATCTACAATGAGCAGTTCTTC	CSVEGIYNEQFF
TRBJ1-1	.	TRBV5-6	.	TGTGCCAGCAGCTTGCTGCAGAACACTGAAGCTTTCTTT	CASSLLQNTEAFF
TRBJ2-1	TRBD2	TRBV28	.	TGTGCCAGCAGTCGCCCCTGGACTAGCGGGGACAATGAGCAGTTCTTC	CASSRPWTSGDNEQFF
TRBJ2-3	.	TRBV7-9	.	TGTGCCAGCCCAGAGGACTTGTCGGATACGCAGTATTTT	CASPEDLSDTQYF
TRBJ1-1	.	TRBV29-1	.	TGCAGCGTTGAACAAACAGGACAGCTGAACACTGAAGCTTTCTTT	CSVEQTGQLNTEAFF
TRBJ2-7	.	TRBV19	.	TGTGCCAGTAGTACGGGAGGGACAGGAAGGGTCGAGCAGTACTTC	CASSTGGTGRVEQYF
TRBJ1-2	TRBD1	TRBV15	.	TGTGCCACCAGCAGCCGGGACAGGGTTAATGGCTACACCTTC	CATSSRDRVNGYTF
TRBJ2-3	TRBD1	TRBV2	.	TGTGCCAGCACCCAGGGGGCTACGATTGGTCTGGATACGCAGTATTTT	CASTQGATIGLDTQYF
TRBJ2-5	TRBD2	TRBV2	once	TGTGCCAGCAGAAACGGACTAGCGGGAGGGCGGGAGACCCAGTACTTC	CASRNGLAGGRETQYF
TRBJ2-1	TRBD2	TRBV9	.	TGTGCCAGCAGCGTAGACTTAACTAGCGGGGGCTCCTACAATGAGCAGTTCTTC	CASSVDLTSGGSYNEQFF
TRBJ2-5	TRBD2	TRBV11-2	.	TGTGCCAGCAGCACCACTAGCGTCCAAGAGACCCAGTACTTC	CASSTTSVQETQYF
TRBJ1-1	.	TRBV19	.	TGTGCCAGTAGTATCGGGGGGGGAACTGAAGCTTTCTTT	CASSIGGGTEAFF
TRBJ1-2	TRBD1	TRBV6-5	.	TGTGCCAGCAGTTCAGACAGGGTTAGCTATGGCTACACCTTC	CASSSDRVSYGYTF
TRBJ2-7	TRBD2	TRBV9	once	TGTGCCAGCAGCGCCTCTAGCGGGATCTCCTACGAGCAGTACTTC	CASSASSGISYEQYF
TRBJ2-6	.	TRBV9	once	TGTGCCAGCAGCGTAGCTAAGGGCTCAGGGGCCAACGTCCTGACTTTC	CASSVAKGSGANVLTF
TRBJ1-2	.	TRBV11-2	.	TGTGCCAGCAGCTTGGGGGCTGCTAACTATGGCTACACCTTC	CASSLGAANYGYTF
TRBJ1-1	.	TRBV11-2	.	TGTGCCAGCAGCTCGCCCCTGGGAGGGGGACTGAACACTGAAGCTTTCTTT	CASSSPLGGGLNTEAFF
TRBJ2-7	TRBD2	TRBV27	.	TGTGCCAGCAGGCCCGGACTAGCGCACTACGAGCAGTACTTC	CASRPGLAHYEQYF
TRBJ2-7	TRBD1	TRBV4-1	.	TGCGCCAGCAGCCAAGCATCGGGACAGGGTTTCTACGAGCAGTACTTC	CASSQASGQGFYEQYF
TRBJ2-4	TRBD1	TRBV7-3	.	TGTGCCAGCAGCTCTCGGACAGGGGATGACAAAAACATTCAGTACTTC	CASSSRTGDDKNIQYF
TRBJ2-7	TRBD1	TRBV19	.	TGTGCCAGTAGTATCACAGGGGGCACTTCAGCCGAGCAGTACTTC	CASSITGGTSAEQYF
TRBJ1-4	.	TRBV7-9	few	TGTGCCAGCAGCCCGCGGAGGGTTTCTAATGAAAAACTGTTTTTT	CASSPRRVSNEKLFF
TRBJ2-7	.	TRBV28	.	TGTGCCAGCAGTTTAATGGGCGGGACAGCCTACGAGCAGTACTTC	CASSLMGGTAYEQYF
TRBJ2-1	.	TRBV28	.	TGTGCCAGCTACAGGCCGAGCTCCTACAATGAGCAGTTCTTC	CASYRPSSYNEQFF